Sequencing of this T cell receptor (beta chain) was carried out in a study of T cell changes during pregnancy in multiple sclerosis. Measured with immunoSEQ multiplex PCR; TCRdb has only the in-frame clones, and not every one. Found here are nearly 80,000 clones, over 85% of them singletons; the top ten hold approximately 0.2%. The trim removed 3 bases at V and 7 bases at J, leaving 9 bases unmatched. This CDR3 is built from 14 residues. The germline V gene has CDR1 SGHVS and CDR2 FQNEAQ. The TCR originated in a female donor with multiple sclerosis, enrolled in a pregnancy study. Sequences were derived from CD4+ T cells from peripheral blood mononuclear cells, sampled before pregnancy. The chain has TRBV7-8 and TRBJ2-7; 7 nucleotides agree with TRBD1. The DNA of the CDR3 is TGTGCCAGCAGCTTTGACAGGGCGATTAGGGAGCAGTACTTC. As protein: CASSFDRAIREQYF. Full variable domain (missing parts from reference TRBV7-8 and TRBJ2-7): GAGVSQSPRYKVAKRGQDVALRCDPISGHVSLFWYQQALGQGPEFLTYFQNEAQLDKSGLPSDRFFAERPEGSVSTLKIQRTQQEDSAVYLCASSFDRAIREQYFGPGTRLTVT.